The present T cell receptor (beta chain) was sequenced within a study of cytomegalovirus exposure and HLA in healthy donors. In germline, CDR1 is MNHNS, CDR2 SASEGT. J lost 4 bases, V lost 2 bases, and 1 base had no gene match. CDR3 size: 14 residues. Donors were nominally healthy when sampled, though unrecorded immune exposures were likely. General study points: Later genetic work tied a missense DCLRE1C variant to beta-chain V and J trimming. For presence/absence analyses, sequencing depth was assumed to be roughly uniform across donors.

The study ran its PCR with 60 Vbeta and 13 Jbeta primers. Original processing notes: It was a later analysis that counted about 80 million unique TCR beta chains, of which some 9.9 million were shared. This table comes from immunoSEQ multiplex PCR, and its TCRdb copy is limited to in-frame clones, with some not included. The D gene and trimming were derived from the DNA, and the V and J assignments and clone size from that table. The table shows some 160,000 clones, with 65% to 80% occurring only once. For this clone: The antigen remains undetermined.

The chain links TRBV6-1 to TRBJ2-7; 11 bases are shared with TRBD2. The sequenced sample was PBMCs. The receptor's source is a woman in her 30s in good health and CMV-seronegative. CDR3 region: CASSELAGGYEQYF. The CDR3 coding sequence is TGTGCCAGCAGTGAACTAGCGGGGGGTTACGAGCAGTACTTC.